The 30 T cell receptor beta chains below come from one sample, sequenced in a study of shared clonotypes between healthy human individuals. Assay used: immunoSEQ multiplex PCR; TCRdb lists only in-frame clones, some missing. The table has approximately 2.1 million clones, over 85% seen once. Sequenced input: naive CD4+ T cells from PBMCs. This sample's subset: CD45RA+ positively selected. The receptors come from a young man in good health. Some clones in this sample may be carry-over from other donors' samples.

J is TRBJ1-6 and V is TRBV28; D unclear. Trimming cost V 9 bases and J 5 bases, with 11 bases left between them. The CDR3 is made up of 13 amino acids. Germline V gene sequence: CDR1 MDHEN, CDR2 SYDVKM. CDR3: CASAETNNSPLHF. The CDR3 nucleotides are TGTGCCAGTGCGGAGACGAATAATTCACCCCTCCACTTT.

In its sample, this clone was seen once. In nucleotides, the CDR3 is TGTGCCAGCAGTCCGAGACAGGGCTACTCTGGGGCCAACGTCCTGACTTTC. Translating gives CASSPRQGYSGANVLTF. The chain recombines TRBV28 with TRBJ2-6; 7 bases map to TRBD1. The CDR3 is 17 residues long. CDR1 MDHEN and CDR2 SYDVKM come from the germline V gene. Trimming at V came to 5 bases and at J to 0 bases, leaving 7 bases not matched to a gene.

V usage is TRBV9 and J usage is TRBJ2-5, with D perhaps TRBD2 (5 bases). V shed 0 bases and J shed 5 bases, with 14 bases lying between them. The CDR3 length is 15 residues. CDR1 and CDR2 from the germline V gene are SGDLS and YYNGEE. CDR3 residues: CASSVEGDGMETQYF. Here the CDR3 DNA reads TGTGCCAGCAGCGTAGAGGGAGATGGTATGGAGACCCAGTACTTC.

The chain links TRBV5-1 to TRBJ2-6; 7 positions match TRBD1. CDR1 and CDR2 (germline): SGHRS, YFSETQ. V lost 3 bases, J lost 0 bases, and 9 bases stayed unmatched. This CDR3 comprises 18 residues. The CDR3 nucleotides read TGCGCCAGCAGCTCTGGACAGGTGGGAAGCTCTGGGGCCAACGTCCTGACTTTC. It codes for CASSSGQVGSSGANVLTF.

The chain uses TRBV7-2 and TRBJ2-7; D gene ambiguous. The CDR3 is 13 residues long. Trimming left V 5 bases short and J 5 bases short, with 13 bases between. Germline V gives CDR1 SGHTA, CDR2 FQGNSA. DNA for the CDR3: TGTGCCAGCAGCAAAATCTTCTCGGACGAGCAGTACTTC. Translation: CASSKIFSDEQYF.

The chain joins TRBV4-2 to TRBJ2-1; TRBD2 matches at 7 bases. Trimming removed 1 base from V and 3 bases from J; junction bases left unmatched: 12. Germline CDR1 is LGHNA and CDR2 is YNFKEQ. The CDR3 contains 18 residues. The CDR3 DNA follows: TGTGCCAGCAGCCAAGTCACGGGTCGGGGAGGGCGCTACAATGAGCAGTTCTTC. It is translated as CASSQVTGRGGRYNEQFF.

The chain couples TRBV7-9 to TRBJ2-5; the D gene is possibly TRBD2 (5 bases). Germline V gene data show CDR1 as SEHNR and CDR2 as FQNEAQ (reference sequence). Trimming pared 1 base from V and 1 base from J, leaving 13 bases between. The CDR3 loop spans 16 amino acids. The CDR3 spells CASSLVRYAGQETQYF. CDR3 nucleotide sequence: TGTGCCAGCAGCTTAGTCCGGTACGCGGGCCAAGAGACCCAGTACTTC.

There are a few counts of this clone. The chain combines TRBV7-3 with TRBJ1-1; perhaps TRBD1 as D (6 bases). The germline V gene encodes CDR1 SGHTA and CDR2 FQGTGA. This CDR3 is built from 13 residues. V lost 4 bases and J lost 3, with 9 bases in between. CDR3 in amino acids: CASSSDSHTEAFF. The CDR3 bases are TGTGCCAGCAGCTCGGACAGCCACACTGAAGCTTTCTTT.

The chain employs TRBV18 and TRBJ2-7, with 10 positions matching TRBD2. CDR3 length: 15 amino acids. Germline-derived CDR1 and CDR2 are KGHSH and LQKENI. The junction had 9 bases not matched to a gene; V was cut back by 4 bases and J by 6 bases. This chain's CDR3 is CASSLAGTSVSEQYF. DNA of the CDR3: TGTGCCAGCTCACTGGCGGGGACTAGCGTCTCCGAGCAGTACTTC.

V and J are TRBV5-4 and TRBJ2-2; D is unclear. Trimming cost V 2 bases and J 2 bases, with 13 bases left between them. The length of the CDR3 is 16 residues. CDR1 is SGHNT, CDR2 YYREEE, per germline (reference sequence). The CDR3: CASSLPGLINTGELFF. The CDR3, as DNA: TGTGCCAGCAGCTTACCCGGATTAATAAACACCGGGGAGCTGTTTTTT.

The chain has TRBV28 and TRBJ2-7; D is possibly TRBD2 (5 bases). V shed 8 bases and J shed 1 base, with 12 bases lying between them. Germline V CDR1 and CDR2: MDHEN, SYDVKM. CDR3 length: 13 residues. In nucleotides, the CDR3 is TGTGCCAGCTATCGGGAAGGATCCTACGAGCAGTACTTC. Amino acids: CASYREGSYEQYF.

This chain uses TRBV5-4 with TRBJ2-3, with a possible D match to TRBD2 (6 bases). CDR3 size: 14 residues. Germline CDR1 is SGHNT and CDR2 is YYREEE (reference sequence). V lost 3 bases to trimming and J lost 4 bases, with 12 bases between them. The CDR3 DNA reads as TGTGCCAGCAGCTCCCCCGGGGGAGCAGATACGCAGTATTTT. Translated: CASSSPGGADTQYF.

This chain links TRBV18 with TRBJ2-2, with D possibly matching TRBD1 (6 bases). The CDR3 runs 16 residues. The V and J ends lost 0 bases and 2 bases respectively, with 10 bases between them. Germline values: CDR1 KGHSH, CDR2 LQKENI. CDR3 amino acids: CASSPPGAQNTGELFF. The CDR3 region has the DNA TGTGCCAGCTCACCACCGGGGGCCCAAAACACCGGGGAGCTGTTTTTT.

This chain joins TRBV28 and TRBJ2-1; possible D gene TRBD2, 7 bases. The V and J ends lost 6 bases and 6 bases respectively, with 15 bases between them. There are 14 residues in the CDR3. The germline V gene has CDR1 MDHEN and CDR2 SYDVKM. The CDR3 protein is CASSPGGAVNEQFF. The CDR3 bases are TGTGCCAGCAGCCCTGGGGGGGCGGTCAATGAGCAGTTCTTC.

This chain joins TRBV28 and TRBJ1-2, with a weak D call TRBD1 (6 bases). The CDR3 length is 15 residues. V dropped 3 bases and J dropped 7 bases, with 18 bases sitting between them. Germline lookup yields CDR1 MDHEN and CDR2 SYDVKM. The CDR3 region has the DNA TGTGCCAGCAGTTTCGGGACACCCTTGATCGGTGGCTACACCTTC. Translation: CASSFGTPLIGGYTF.

The V and J genes are TRBV5-4 and TRBJ2-7; a possible D gene is TRBD1 (5 bases). Germline CDR1 reads SGHNT; CDR2 reads YYREEE (reference sequence). The CDR3 totals 14 residues. The V and J ends lost 2 bases and 0 bases respectively, with 9 bases between them. The CDR3 reads CASSFKTDSYEQYF. The DNA for the CDR3 is TGTGCCAGCAGCTTCAAGACAGACTCCTACGAGCAGTACTTC.

The chain combines TRBV4-2 with TRBJ2-3; TRBD2 agrees at 7 bases. Germline V gives CDR1 LGHNA, CDR2 YNFKEQ. V shed 5 bases and J 4 bases; nucleotides not matched to a gene: 12. The CDR3 consists of 16 residues. CDR3 bases: TGTGCCAGCAGCGCCCAAGCGGCGGGAGTCCCAGATACGCAGTATTTT. Its translation: CASSAQAAGVPDTQYF.

The chain is built from TRBV6-5 and TRBJ2-2; tentative D call: TRBD2 (5 bases). With 7 bases removed from V and 4 bases from J, the gap between germline ends came to 10 bases. This CDR3 is 13 amino acids long. Per the germline V gene, CDR1 is MNHEY and CDR2 is SVGAGI. CDR3 DNA sequence: TGTGCCAGCACCCTGGGAGCCACCGGGGAGCTGTTTTTT. Translating it yields CASTLGATGELFF.

This chain links TRBV5-3 with TRBJ2-3; D is ambiguous. TRBV5-3 is noted as an ORF with a role that remains uncertain. Between the trimmed V and J ends, which lost 4 bases and 4 bases, there was a span of 7 bases. The CDR3 consists of 12 residues. The CDR3 region is CARSPSPDTQYF. In nucleotides, the CDR3 is TGTGCCAGAAGCCCCTCCCCAGATACGCAGTATTTT.

The V call is TRBV4-3, the J call TRBJ2-2, with D tentatively TRBD2 (6 bases). CDR1 is LGHNA and CDR2 is YSLEER in the germline V gene. Trimming removed 2 bases from V and 6 bases from J, with 19 bases in between. The CDR3 loop spans 17 amino acids. The CDR3 protein is CASSQRTGRRIPGELFF. The DNA of the CDR3 is TGCGCCAGCAGCCAAAGGACCGGGAGAAGGATCCCCGGGGAGCTGTTTTTT.

V is TRBV7-9 and J is TRBJ2-3; 7 bases agree with TRBD1. CDR1 and CDR2 from the germline V gene are SEHNR and FQNEAQ (reference sequence). V was pared by 4 bases and J by 3 bases, with 1 base of the junction left unmatched. This CDR3 has 13 amino acids. The CDR3 DNA is TGTGCCAGCAGCTCGACAGGGACAGATACGCAGTATTTT. Translation: CASSSTGTDTQYF.

With respect to this clone: The same CDR3 can be traced to other DNA sequences in this sample. The V gene is TRBV5-1, the J gene TRBJ2-3; D might be TRBD2 (6 bases). CDR3 length: 15 residues. V shed 2 bases and J shed 0 bases, with 10 bases lying between them. Looked up from germline, CDR1 is SGHRS and CDR2 is YFSETQ. CDR3 protein: CASSLLGGSTDTQYF. Here the CDR3 DNA reads TGCGCCAGCAGCTTATTGGGGGGAAGCACAGATACGCAGTATTTT.

The CDR3 protein is CASSLYGLETQYF. The CDR3 DNA sequence: TGTGCCAGCAGCTTATATGGCCTGGAGACCCAGTACTTC. The genes are TRBV7-2 and TRBJ2-5, with unresolved D. Trimming stripped 2 bases from V and 5 bases from J, with 9 bases between. The CDR3 is made up of 13 amino acids. CDR1 and CDR2 from the germline V gene are SGHTA and FQGNSA.

J is TRBJ1-2 and V is TRBV18, with 7 positions matching TRBD1. The J segment lost 7 bases and the V segment lost 3 bases, leaving 11 bases of the junction unmatched. CDR1 and CDR2 (germline): KGHSH, LQKENI. The CDR3 totals 15 residues. The CDR3 DNA follows: TGTGCCAGCTCACCTACTACTACAGCAGGGGGTGGCTACACCTTC. This sequence encodes CASSPTTTAGGGYTF.

The chain links TRBV7-2 to TRBJ1-2, with 9 bases fitting TRBD1. In germline, CDR1 is SGHTA, CDR2 FQGNSA. Trimming at V came to 4 bases and at J to 0 bases, leaving 9 bases not matched to a gene. The CDR3 consists of 17 residues. As DNA, the CDR3 is TGTGCCAGCAGCTCTCGGGAGGGGACAGGGCCTAACTATGGCTACACCTTC. It encodes CASSSREGTGPNYGYTF.

The chain carries TRBV5-1 and TRBJ2-3; unclear D gene. The CDR3 sequence is 13 residues long. V was cut by 1 base and J by 1 base, with 4 bases left in between. The germline V gene has CDR1 SGHRS and CDR2 YFSETQ. CDR3 protein: CASSLYRTDTQYF. In DNA, the CDR3 is TGCGCCAGCAGCTTGTATCGCACAGATACGCAGTATTTT.

This clone was recorded a few times. The chain carries TRBV19 and TRBJ2-6; D gene uncertain. Between the trimmed V and J ends, which lost 9 bases and 4 bases, there was a span of 10 bases. Germline loops: CDR1 LNHDA, CDR2 SQIVND (reference sequence). The CDR3 contains 13 residues. This CDR3 reads CASRLGGANVLTF. CDR3 DNA sequence: TGTGCCAGCAGGCTGGGCGGGGCCAACGTCCTGACTTTC.

This clone was observed once. CDR3: CASSESLFPSYEQYF. The CDR3 DNA reads TGTGCCAGCAGTGAATCTCTTTTCCCCTCCTACGAGCAGTACTTC. J is TRBJ2-7 and V is TRBV25-1, with unresolved D. Looked up from germline, CDR1 is MGHDK and CDR2 is SYGVNS. V lost 1 base and J lost 0, with 10 bases in between. The CDR3 has 15 amino acids.

This chain uses TRBV29-1 with TRBJ2-3; unclear D gene. The CDR3 covers 16 residues. Trimming pared 0 bases from V and 3 bases from J, leaving 16 bases between. Germline V CDR1 and CDR2: SQVTM, ANQGSEA. The DNA of the CDR3 is TGCAGCGTTGAAGATCGAGAGCGTGGAATGACAGATACGCAGTATTTT. Its protein is CSVEDRERGMTDTQYF.

This chain links TRBV27 with TRBJ2-5; tentative D call: TRBD2 (6 bases). Germline CDR1 MNHEY, CDR2 SMNVEV (reference sequence). With 4 bases removed from V and 5 bases from J, the gap between germline ends came to 23 bases. The CDR3 contains 17 residues. The CDR3, as DNA: TGTGCCAGCAGTTCCCCCCGGGGGAGCGTCCCCCGGGAGACCCAGTACTTC. Encoded protein: CASSSPRGSVPRETQYF.